Described below is a single T cell receptor (beta chain) sequence and its context. Its target is unknown. Generated by immunoSEQ multiplex PCR, the TCRdb table keeps only in-frame clones and is missing some. The data show 45,000 or so clones, roughly 90% seen once. CDR3 length: 14 amino acids. Germline CDR1 MDHEN, CDR2 SYDVKM. The germline V and J ends were trimmed by 4 bases and 6 bases, with 15 bases remaining between them. Following autologous stem cell transplantation, relapse occurred in every patient, and exposure to brentuximab vedotin varied. Classifying best responses yielded complete response, partial response or progressive disease. This record comes from a study of PD-1 blockade in classical Hodgkin lymphoma. General study points: Individuals initiating nivolumab under 1 year after ASCT were excluded.

This TCR came from a human donor with classical Hodgkin lymphoma. The rearrangement links TRBV28 to TRBJ1-2; D call uncertain. The starting material was peripheral blood mononuclear cells (PBMCs), obtained at baseline. CDR3 sequence reads: CASSSPLRQDGYTF. Written as DNA, the CDR3 is TGTGCCAGCAGTTCCCCCCTCCGGCAGGATGGCTACACCTTC.